The 32 T cell receptor beta chains below all came from one sample that was sequenced in a study of regulatory T cells in long-lasting Graves disease. HTBI primers from iRepertoire and Arm-PCR of CDR3 regions yielded the TCR beta libraries. One entry per CDR3 protein, called by TCRdb with MiXCR from the multiplex PCR reads. Of under 800,000 distinct CDR3 sequences listed, about 15% are singletons. Stated time point: newly diagnosed GD, antithyroid drugs for less than 3 months. Extracted RNA from PBMCs served as the source of the TCR library. This sample also belongs to another study, concerning T cells in Graves' hyperthyroidism and ophthalmopathy.

Sequenced material: peripheral blood mononuclear cells (PBMCs), taken at new diagnosis, from a patient treated with antithyroid drugs. The origin of the receptors is a woman aged 25 to 39 with Graves disease.

The genes are TRBV28 and TRBJ2-1; the D is unclear. This CDR3 comprises 14 residues. Trimming cost V 7 bases and J 7 bases, with 17 bases left between them. Germline-derived CDR1 and CDR2 are MDHEN and SYDVKM. The CDR3 loop reads CASIPELRQNEQFF. CDR3 coding DNA: TGTGCCAGCATTCCGGAGTTGAGACAAAATGAGCAGTTCTTC.

This clonotype was seen repeatedly, ten times or more. V is TRBV2 and J is TRBJ1-4, with D possibly matching TRBD1 (5 bases). CDR1 SNHLY and CDR2 FYNNEI come from the germline V gene. The ends were cut back, 6 bases at V and 7 bases at J, with 21 bases in the middle. This CDR3 region has 16 residues. For the CDR3, the DNA is TGTGCCAGCAGAGACTCTACCTGGGGCGGGGGTGAAAAACTGTTTTTT. Amino acid sequence: CASRDSTWGGGEKLFF.

This clonotype was recorded at least ten times. The chain combines TRBV2 with TRBJ1-1, with TRBD1 matching 7 bases. Losses at the gene ends were 6 bases for V and 6 bases for J; bases not matched to a gene: 13. This CDR3 is 15 amino acids long. Germline CDR1 reads SNHLY; CDR2 reads FYNNEI. The CDR3 loop is CASSAPDRARSEAFF. The CDR3 coding sequence is TGTGCCAGCAGCGCACCCGACAGGGCGCGGTCTGAAGCTTTCTTT.

This clonotype occurred a few times. V usage is TRBV7-9 and J usage is TRBJ2-1; D tentatively reads TRBD1 or TRBD2 (6 bases each). CDR1 is SEHNR and CDR2 is FQNEAQ in the germline V gene (reference sequence). V was cut by 5 bases and J by 6 bases, with 20 bases left in between. The CDR3 length is 16 residues. The CDR3 region has the DNA TGTGCCAGCAGCCCAGGAGGGATGCGGGACATCAATGAGCAGTTCTTC. It specifies CASSPGGMRDINEQFF.

This clonotype has only a few counts. The chain uses TRBV27 and TRBJ2-7, with TRBD2 identical over 11 bases. With 3 bases clipped from V and 5 bases from J, the junction kept 0 bases outside the gene matches. Germline lookup yields CDR1 MNHEY and CDR2 SMNVEV (reference sequence). This CDR3 is 13 amino acids long. The CDR3 DNA is TGTGCCAGCAGTTTGACTAGCGGGAACGAGCAGTACTTC. It translates to CASSLTSGNEQYF.

A few counts support this clonotype. The chain employs TRBV28 and TRBJ2-3; D possibly corresponds to TRBD1 (6 bases). Trimming took 2 bases from V and 2 from J, leaving 11 bases between them. This CDR3 is 15 amino acids long. Germline V gene sequence: CDR1 MDHEN, CDR2 SYDVKM. Here the CDR3 reads CASSLRQENTDTQYF. The DNA for the CDR3 is TGTGCCAGCAGTTTAAGACAGGAGAACACAGATACGCAGTATTTT.

This clonotype was detected ten times or more. The chain links TRBV27 to TRBJ1-2, with a possible D match to TRBD1 (6 bases). The CDR3 has 14 residues. In germline, CDR1 is MNHEY, CDR2 SMNVEV (reference sequence). Trimming took off 8 bases at V and 7 bases at J, with 20 bases between the two ends. CDR3 region: CASALFWGAGGYTF. CDR3 sequence (DNA): TGTGCCAGCGCTCTCTTTTGGGGGGCGGGTGGCTACACCTTC.

This clonotype appeared many times. The chain combines TRBV12-3 or TRBV12-4 with TRBJ1-1; no firm D call. This CDR3 spans 16 amino acids. V dropped 2 bases and J dropped 0 bases, with 13 bases sitting between them. The CDR3 DNA reads as TGTGCCAGCAGTTTAAGCCCATTCCTTATGAACACTGAAGCTTTCTTT. Translation gives CASSLSPFLMNTEAFF.

This clonotype was counted many times. The chain links TRBV7-2 to TRBJ2-5; a possible D gene is TRBD2 (6 bases). Germline V lookup: CDR1 SGHTA, CDR2 FQGNSA. CDR3 size: 12 residues. Trimming cost V 6 bases and J 5 bases, with 10 bases left between them. The CDR3 loop is CASSLARETQYF. The CDR3 DNA is TGTGCCAGCAGTCTAGCGAGGGAGACCCAGTACTTC.

This clonotype occurred many times. The genes are TRBV2 and TRBJ2-1; D possibly corresponds to TRBD2 (5 bases). There are 14 residues in the CDR3. Between the trimmed V and J ends, which lost 8 bases and 6 bases, there was a span of 17 bases. Germline V gives CDR1 SNHLY, CDR2 FYNNEI. The CDR3 DNA follows: TGTGCCAGCGGGCTATCTGGACTTTCCAATGAGCAGTTCTTC. Translated: CASGLSGLSNEQFF.

The rearrangement links TRBV5-1 to TRBJ2-3, with D possibly being TRBD1 (6 bases). The end of the DNA aligns better with TRBJ2-5, so the J call may be wrong. Germline values: CDR1 SGHRS, CDR2 YFSETQ. There are 13 residues in the CDR3. For the CDR3, the DNA is TGCGCCAGCAGCTTGGGGACAGCCTACGACCAGTACTTC. Protein sequence: CASSLGTAYDQYF.

Many counts were recorded for this clonotype. The chain couples TRBV2 to TRBJ2-7, with 9 bases identical to TRBD2. V was clipped by 2 bases and J by 4 bases; unmatched bases: 6. The germline V gene has CDR1 SNHLY and CDR2 FYNNEI. The CDR3 runs to 15 residues. The CDR3 region has the DNA TGTGCCAGCAGTGAACAGGCAGCGGGAGGATACGAGCAGTACTTC. Its protein is CASSEQAAGGYEQYF.

This clonotype was detected only a few times. The chain joins TRBV20-1 to TRBJ2-7; 7 nucleotides match TRBD2. The junction had 8 bases not matched to a gene; V was cut back by 4 bases and J by 5 bases. The length of the CDR3 is 13 residues. Per germline, CDR1 DFQATT and CDR2 SNEGSKA (reference sequence). The CDR3 loop reads CSAMPAGANEQYF. In DNA form, the CDR3 reads TGCAGTGCTATGCCTGCGGGAGCCAACGAGCAGTACTTC.

This clonotype came up many times. The chain joins TRBV25-1 to TRBJ2-7, with a possible D match to TRBD1 (5 bases). CDR3 length: 15 residues. Germline CDR1 MGHDK, CDR2 SYGVNS. The germline V and J ends were trimmed by 3 bases and 2 bases, with 14 bases remaining between them. The CDR3 loop is CASSEGRQIPYEQYF. DNA for the CDR3: TGTGCCAGCAGTGAGGGTCGACAGATTCCCTACGAGCAGTACTTC.

In this sample, this clonotype turned up many times. The CDR3 DNA reads as TGTGCCAGCAGTCTTTCCGGGGAAGCTTTCTTT. The encoded protein is CASSLSGEAFF. V and J are TRBV7-9 and TRBJ1-1; no definite D call. Germline V CDR1 and CDR2: SEHNR, FQNEAQ (reference sequence). This CDR3 is built from 11 residues. V lost 6 bases and J 8 bases, leaving 10 bases between the germline ends.

The sample holds many counts of this clonotype. This chain uses TRBV13 with TRBJ1-1; D is uncertain. Germline CDR1 reads PRHDT; CDR2 reads FYEKMQ (reference sequence). The CDR3 consists of 13 residues. V was clipped by 3 bases and J by 4 bases, with 9 bases between them. The CDR3 loop is CASSLLSRTEAFF. The CDR3, as DNA: TGTGCCAGCAGCTTGTTATCTCGCACTGAAGCTTTCTTT.

This clonotype was seen repeatedly, ten times or more. The CDR3 nucleotides are TGTGCCAGCAGCCCACTAGGAAGCGGGAGGCCCATTTTACACAATGAGCAGTTCTTC. This encodes CASSPLGSGRPILHNEQFF. The chain has TRBV12-3 or TRBV12-4 and TRBJ2-1; 9 bases match TRBD2. The CDR3 is 19 residues long. The trim removed 6 bases at V and 5 bases at J, leaving 20 bases unmatched.

In its sample, this clonotype was seen many times. V usage is TRBV12-3 or TRBV12-4 and J usage is TRBJ2-3; 8 bases map to TRBD2. Trimming removed 6 bases from V and 4 bases from J; junction bases left unmatched: 9. The CDR3 covers 15 residues. CDR3 loop: CASSPTGLGSDTQYF. For the CDR3, the DNA is TGTGCCAGCAGCCCCACGGGACTAGGCTCAGATACGCAGTATTTT.

This clonotype turned up a few times. The chain recombines TRBV20-1 with TRBJ1-6, with a possible D match to TRBD1 (5 bases). The ends were cut back, 6 bases at V and 9 bases at J, with 18 bases in the middle. The CDR3 contains 14 residues. Germline CDR1 is DFQATT and CDR2 is SNEGSKA (reference sequence). CDR3 bases: TGCAGTGCCCTCGTGGGCAGGGACTCTTCACCCCTCCACTTT. It codes for CSALVGRDSSPLHF.

This clonotype was seen more than once but under ten times. J is TRBJ2-3 and V is TRBV10-3; 7 bases map to TRBD1. The CDR3 contains 12 residues. V lost 2 bases, J lost 11 bases, and 4 bases stayed unmatched. The germline CDR1 and CDR2 sequences are ENHRY and SYGVKD. The CDR3 protein is CAISEPGGGQYF. The CDR3 nucleotides are TGTGCCATCAGTGAGCCAGGGGGTGGGCAGTATTTT.

This clonotype has at least ten counts. The chain has TRBV7-2 and TRBJ2-7, with unresolved D. V shed 5 bases and J shed 2 bases, with 10 bases lying between them. The CDR3 totals 13 residues. CDR1 is SGHTA, CDR2 FQGNSA, per germline. In DNA, the CDR3 is TGTGCCAGCAGCCGGCAAGGAACCTACGAGCAGTACTTC. Translating it yields CASSRQGTYEQYF.

This rearrangement joins TRBV15 to TRBJ1-1; D is unresolved. V shed 1 base and J shed 1 base, with 7 bases lying between them. Germline V gene sequence: CDR1 LNHNV, CDR2 YYDKDF (reference sequence). The CDR3 has 14 amino acids. CDR3 nucleotides: TGTGCCACCAGCAGAGCACAGCAGAACACTGAAGCTTTCTTT. Protein: CATSRAQQNTEAFF.

The chain employs TRBV13 and TRBJ2-5; D is unresolved. The ends were cut back, 1 base at V and 10 bases at J, with 13 bases in the middle. Looked up from germline, CDR1 is PRHDT and CDR2 is FYEKMQ (reference sequence). The length of the CDR3 is 13 residues. The CDR3 here is CASSLEHLGIQYF. The CDR3 coding sequence is TGTGCCAGCAGCTTAGAGCATTTGGGGATCCAGTACTTC.

The rearrangement links TRBV5-8 to TRBJ1-1, with D uncertain. CDR1 SGHTS and CDR2 YDEGEE come from the germline V gene. V was cut by 3 bases and J by 5 bases, with 17 bases left in between. CDR3 size: 15 residues. The CDR3 bases are TGTGCCAGCAGCTCTGGGAAGGCTCCGGGAACTGAAGCTTTCTTT. This sequence encodes CASSSGKAPGTEAFF.

This chain joins TRBV7-6 and TRBJ2-1; 8 bases align to TRBD2. V lost 5 bases, J lost 4 bases, and 7 bases stayed unmatched. Germline V CDR1 and CDR2: SGHVS, FNYEAQ. The CDR3 sequence is 15 residues long. CDR3 amino acids: CASSLTSGLYNEQFF. CDR3 sequence (DNA): TGTGCCAGCAGCCTAACTAGCGGACTGTACAATGAGCAGTTCTTC. Looking up the rest from reference TRBV7-6 and TRBJ2-1 gives the full variable domain: GAGVSQSPRYKVTKRGQDVALRCDPISGHVSLYWYRQALGQGPEFLTYFNYEAQQDKSGLPNDRFSAERPEGSISTLTIQRTEQRDSAMYRCASSLTSGLYNEQFFGPGTRLTVL.

This clonotype was seen more than once but under ten times. DNA of the CDR3: TGTGCCAGCAGTGGAACTAGCGGGACCGCTGAGCAGTTCTTC. Protein sequence: CASSGTSGTAEQFF. The rearrangement joins TRBV2 to TRBJ2-1; 10 bases fit TRBD2. The CDR3 spans 14 residues. Germline V CDR1 and CDR2: SNHLY, FYNNEI. Trimming took 4 bases from V and 9 from J; bases not matched to a gene: 6.

There are a few counts of this clonotype. The rearrangement links TRBV7-8 to TRBJ1-2; D possibly corresponds to TRBD1 (6 bases). V lost 0 bases, J lost 7 bases, and 18 bases lay in between. In germline, CDR1 is SGHVS, CDR2 FQNEAQ. This CDR3 has 16 amino acids. The CDR3 DNA follows: TGTGCCAGCAGCTTAGCGCGGAGGGGGACGATGGGTGGCTACACCTTC. Protein product: CASSLARRGTMGGYTF. Complete variable domain (other parts from reference TRBV7-8 and TRBJ1-2): GAGVSQSPRYKVAKRGQDVALRCDPISGHVSLFWYQQALGQGPEFLTYFQNEAQLDKSGLPSDRFFAERPEGSVSTLKIQRTQQEDSAVYLCASSLARRGTMGGYTFGSGTRLTVV.

This clonotype came up many times. V usage is TRBV28 and J usage is TRBJ2-2; TRBD2 aligns across 8 bases. Losses at the gene ends were 8 bases for V and 6 bases for J; bases not matched to a gene: 23. This CDR3 has 19 residues. The V gene's germline CDR1 is MDHEN and CDR2 SYDVKM. The CDR3 here is CASLSPGLGLVRTSGELFF. In DNA, the CDR3 is TGTGCCAGCCTCTCGCCGGGACTAGGATTGGTTAGGACTTCCGGGGAGCTGTTTTTT.

This clonotype was observed a few times. This sequence joins TRBV4-2 and TRBJ1-2; D not certain. Trimming shortened V by 0 bases and J by 2 bases, and 10 bases separated the two germline ends. The germline V gene encodes CDR1 LGHNA and CDR2 YNFKEQ. This CDR3 comprises 15 residues. The chain's CDR3 is CASSQDSAQNYGYTF. The CDR3 nucleotides are TGTGCCAGCAGCCAAGATTCGGCTCAAAACTATGGCTACACCTTC.

The chain joins TRBV20-1 to TRBJ2-3, with 8 bases fitting TRBD2. V trimming: 6 bases; J trimming: 4 bases; junction bases outside the gene matches: 9. The CDR3 spans 14 residues. Per germline, CDR1 DFQATT and CDR2 SNEGSKA (reference sequence). CDR3: CSAVRRSGADTQYF. The CDR3 region has the DNA TGCAGTGCAGTACGGCGTAGCGGGGCAGATACGCAGTATTTT.

Comments on this clonotype: Because the CDR3 is missing its conserved closing phenylalanine or tryptophan, this is likely a read error. The genes are TRBV5-1 and TRBJ2-3, with TRBD1 identical over 7 bases. The CDR3 is 12 amino acids. The ends lost 7 bases at V and 3 bases at J; junction bases unmatched: 2. Germline CDR1 is SGHRS and CDR2 is YFSETQ. DNA of the CDR3: TGCGCCAGCCGCAGGGGGACAGATACGCAGTATCTT. Its protein product is CASRRGTDTQYL.

The chain couples TRBV7-9 to TRBJ2-5; no reliable D call. Trimming shortened V by 4 bases and J by 5 bases, and 8 bases separated the two germline ends. Germline loops: CDR1 SEHNR, CDR2 FQNEAQ (reference sequence). The CDR3 runs to 12 residues. For the CDR3, the DNA is TGTGCCAGCAGCTCTTTCCTCGAGACCCAGTACTTC. Residues: CASSSFLETQYF.